The present TCR beta chain was sequenced within a study of blood T cell repertoires in COVID-19. Overall study context: Spain, Italy and the United States supplied samples that represented acute and convalescent COVID-19. PBMCs, B-cell-depleted T cells, or T cells provided the cDNA or gDNA that made up the material.

This clone was picked up a small number of times. Germline V gene sequence: CDR1 SGHAT, CDR2 FQDESV (reference sequence). The CDR3 sequence is 15 residues long. Trimming took off 1 base at V and 4 bases at J, with 13 bases between the two ends. As processed by the authors: Researchers report that nucleated cell counts were estimated from reference gene primer amplification. Data came from immunoSEQ multiplex PCR; TCRdb stores just in-frame clones and leaves some out. Clone size and V and J calls were adopted from that table, with D and trimming inferred from the DNA. Of about 100,000 clones in the sample, about nine tenths were seen once.

The chain combines TRBV11-1 with TRBJ1-1; D gene ambiguous. This TCR came from a woman in her 30s with acute or convalescent COVID-19. Sample: peripheral blood. The CDR3 region has the DNA TGTGCCAGCAGCTTAGGACACCTAATGGGCACTGAAGCTTTCTTT. It yields the protein CASSLGHLMGTEAFF.